This is a list of T cell receptor beta chains from one sample in a study of blood T cell repertoires in COVID-19. Assay: immunoSEQ multiplex PCR; the TCRdb copy retains only in-frame clones and omits some. The sample consists of 55,000 to 80,000 clones, around 83% of them appearing once. Source material: peripheral blood. The receptors derive from a human donor in a cohort sampled during active COVID-19. Each CDR3 is given with its conserved first and last residue. Fields, in order: CDR3 protein, CDR3 DNA, J gene, V gene, D gene, clone size. D genes are given only for firm matches. Only part of the rows carry a size: once, few, many, or a class if the clone is expanded.

cdr3_aa: CASSDNRDRVPGELFF
cdr3_nt: TGTGCCAGCAGTGATAACCGGGACAGGGTTCCCGGGGAGCTGTTTTTT
j_call: TRBJ2-2
v_call: TRBV2
d_call: TRBD1
clone_size: NA

cdr3_aa: CASSSLVASGVMETQYF
cdr3_nt: TGTGCCAGCAGCTCCCTAGTGGCTAGCGGGGTGATGGAGACCCAGTACTTC
j_call: TRBJ2-5
v_call: TRBV7-2
d_call: TRBD2
clone_size: NA

cdr3_aa: CASNRDNEQFF
cdr3_nt: TGTGCCAGCAACCGGGACAATGAGCAGTTCTTC
j_call: TRBJ2-1
v_call: TRBV12-3/TRBV12-4
d_call: NA
clone_size: NA

cdr3_aa: CSASSVVGLRDTQYF
cdr3_nt: TGCAGTGCTAGTAGTGTCGTGGGCTTAAGGGATACGCAGTATTTT
j_call: TRBJ2-3
v_call: TRBV20-1
d_call: NA
clone_size: few

cdr3_aa: CASSQTGWKTEAFF
cdr3_nt: TGTGCCAGTAGCCAGACAGGGTGGAAGACTGAAGCTTTCTTT
j_call: TRBJ1-1
v_call: TRBV19
d_call: TRBD1
clone_size: NA

cdr3_aa: CATTSMGDTQYF
cdr3_nt: TGTGCCACCACTTCGATGGGCGATACGCAGTATTTT
j_call: TRBJ2-3
v_call: TRBV11-2
d_call: NA
clone_size: NA

cdr3_aa: CASSPEGRGEKLFF
cdr3_nt: TGTGCCAGCAGCCCCGAGGGGAGGGGTGAAAAACTGTTTTTT
j_call: TRBJ1-4
v_call: TRBV5-4
d_call: NA
clone_size: NA

cdr3_aa: CAWSEPGTGRLGNTIYF
cdr3_nt: TGTGCCTGGAGTGAACCCGGGACAGGACGACTTGGAAACACCATATATTTT
j_call: TRBJ1-3
v_call: TRBV30
d_call: TRBD1
clone_size: once

cdr3_aa: CASTPAGDLNAEAFF
cdr3_nt: TGTGCCAGCACCCCAGCGGGAGACCTGAACGCTGAAGCTTTCTTT
j_call: TRBJ1-1
v_call: TRBV25-1
d_call: NA
clone_size: few

cdr3_aa: CASSRQTGGGTEAFF
cdr3_nt: TGTGCCAGCTCTCGTCAGACAGGGGGTGGCACTGAAGCTTTCTTT
j_call: TRBJ1-1
v_call: TRBV18
d_call: TRBD1
clone_size: once

cdr3_aa: CASSLEGGGVSYEQYF
cdr3_nt: TGTGCCAGCAGCTTGGAAGGCGGGGGGGTCTCCTACGAGCAGTACTTC
j_call: TRBJ2-7
v_call: TRBV5-4
d_call: TRBD2
clone_size: NA

cdr3_aa: CTSSFDRVRQYF
cdr3_nt: TGTACCAGCAGCTTCGACAGGGTTCGGCAGTACTTC
j_call: TRBJ2-7
v_call: TRBV7-9
d_call: TRBD1
clone_size: NA

cdr3_aa: CASSPWTGGGETQYF
cdr3_nt: TGTGCCAGCAGCCCATGGACAGGGGGCGGAGAGACCCAGTACTTC
j_call: TRBJ2-5
v_call: TRBV7-9
d_call: TRBD1
clone_size: once

cdr3_aa: CAWSVPAGGRETQYF
cdr3_nt: TGTGCCTGGAGTGTACCCGCGGGGGGACGCGAGACCCAGTACTTC
j_call: TRBJ2-5
v_call: TRBV30
d_call: TRBD2
clone_size: NA

cdr3_aa: CAWSVNRGHGYTF
cdr3_nt: TGTGCCTGGAGTGTAAACAGGGGCCATGGCTACACCTTC
j_call: TRBJ1-2
v_call: TRBV30
d_call: TRBD1
clone_size: NA

cdr3_aa: CASSSSSGISGNTIYF
cdr3_nt: TGTGCCAGCAGCTCATCCTCAGGGATCTCTGGAAACACCATATATTTT
j_call: TRBJ1-3
v_call: TRBV7-8
d_call: NA
clone_size: once

cdr3_aa: CASSTGGAWSPLHF
cdr3_nt: TGTGCCAGCAGTACAGGGGGCGCGTGGTCACCCCTCCACTTT
j_call: TRBJ1-6
v_call: TRBV6-5
d_call: TRBD1
clone_size: NA

cdr3_aa: CASSLTINSLHF
cdr3_nt: TGTGCCAGCAGCTTGACGATTAACTCCCTCCACTTT
j_call: TRBJ1-6
v_call: TRBV5-8
d_call: NA
clone_size: NA

cdr3_aa: CASTGQNTGELFF
cdr3_nt: TGTGCCAGCACGGGTCAGAACACCGGGGAGCTGTTTTTT
j_call: TRBJ2-2
v_call: TRBV12-3/TRBV12-4
d_call: NA
clone_size: NA

cdr3_aa: CASSKTAQKNTEAFF
cdr3_nt: TGTGCCAGCAGCAAAACGGCACAGAAGAACACTGAAGCTTTCTTT
j_call: TRBJ1-1
v_call: TRBV21-1
d_call: NA
clone_size: NA

cdr3_aa: CASTPGGTSDYNEQFF
cdr3_nt: TGCGCCAGCACCCCGGGGGGGACTAGCGACTACAATGAGCAGTTCTTC
j_call: TRBJ2-1
v_call: TRBV5-1
d_call: TRBD2
clone_size: NA

cdr3_aa: CASSYSSGWGVELFF
cdr3_nt: TGTGCCAGCAGTTACTCGTCGGGTTGGGGAGTGGAGCTGTTTTTT
j_call: TRBJ2-2
v_call: TRBV6-5
d_call: NA
clone_size: NA

cdr3_aa: CASSGQGLREQYF
cdr3_nt: TGTGCCAGCAGTGGCCAGGGATTGAGGGAGCAGTACTTC
j_call: TRBJ2-7
v_call: TRBV2
d_call: NA
clone_size: once

cdr3_aa: CASSQQGVYGYTF
cdr3_nt: TGCGCCAGCAGTCAGCAGGGGGTCTATGGCTACACCTTC
j_call: TRBJ1-2
v_call: TRBV10-2
d_call: TRBD1
clone_size: NA

cdr3_aa: CASSSGQPDQPQHF
cdr3_nt: TGCGCCAGCAGCTCGGGACAGCCAGATCAGCCCCAGCATTTT
j_call: TRBJ1-5
v_call: TRBV5-1
d_call: TRBD1
clone_size: few